Listed here are 7 T cell receptor beta chains from one sample, sequenced in a study of cytomegalovirus exposure and HLA in healthy donors (dated by TCRdb to about 2017). Library generation was performed with the immunoSEQ multiplex PCR assay. A mixture of 60 forward primers for TCR Vbeta segments and 13 reverse primers for TCR Jbeta segments was used in the multiplex PCR. TCRdb re-hosts the immuneACCESS table, in-frame sequences only. Its copies lack some clones; in the studies checked, an unresolved V gene accounts for under half of them, and the cause for the rest is not known. The sample profile shows about 190,000 clones; 70% to 75% of them were found once. The ten largest make up about 5% of the sample. The source material was PBMCs. The receptors derive from a man between 25 and 39 years old in good health and CMV-seropositive.

This chain joins TRBV30 and TRBJ2-7, with 13 bases identical to TRBD2. Trimming at V came to 5 bases and at J to 0 bases, leaving 10 bases not matched to a gene. Germline assignment: CDR1 GTSNPN and CDR2 SVGIG (reference sequence). CDR3 length: 17 amino acids. The CDR3 spells CAWRSGTSGARSYEQYF. The CDR3 DNA reads as TGTGCCTGGCGCTCCGGGACTAGCGGGGCCCGCTCCTACGAGCAGTACTTC. Supplemented by reference TRBV30 and TRBJ2-7, the full variable domain reads SQTIHQWPATLVQPVGSPLSLECTVEGTSNPNLYWYRQAAGRGLQLLFYSVGIGQISSEVPQNLSASRPQDRQFILSSKKLLLSDSGFYLCAWRSGTSGARSYEQYFGPGTRLTVT.

The chain recombines TRBV7-8 with TRBJ2-7, with 9 bases that match TRBD1. Germline lookup yields CDR1 SGHVS and CDR2 FQNEAQ. After removal of 5 bases from V and 4 bases from J, the junction contained 9 bases not matched to a gene. This CDR3 is built from 15 residues. The CDR3, as DNA: TGTGCCAGCAGCCTAACCGGGACAGGGCCGTACGAGCAGTACTTC. Translation: CASSLTGTGPYEQYF.

The chain employs TRBV7-9 and TRBJ1-2; tentatively, D is TRBD1 (6 bases). With 5 bases removed from V and 6 bases from J, the gap between germline ends came to 28 bases. The CDR3 totals 18 residues. Germline V gene data show CDR1 as SEHNR and CDR2 as FQNEAQ (reference sequence). In nucleotides, the CDR3 is TGTGCCAGCAGCCCTCCGTTCCCTTCGGTGTCCGGACAGAATGGCTACACCTTC. This encodes CASSPPFPSVSGQNGYTF.

The chain joins TRBV7-3 to TRBJ2-2; D is ambiguous. Germline assignment: CDR1 SGHTA and CDR2 FQGTGA. The V and J ends lost 3 bases and 3 bases respectively, with 2 bases between them. The CDR3 spans 12 residues. The CDR3 loop is CASSFDTGELFF. The CDR3 DNA sequence: TGTGCCAGCAGCTTCGACACCGGGGAGCTGTTTTTT.

J is TRBJ2-1 and V is TRBV5-1; 8 positions match TRBD2. This CDR3 contains 15 residues. Germline V CDR1 and CDR2: SGHRS, YFSETQ. J gave up 5 bases and V 0 bases, and 4 bases lay outside the gene matches. CDR3 bases: TGCGCCAGCAGCTTGGGGGGACTAGGGAACAATGAGCAGTTCTTC. Protein: CASSLGGLGNNEQFF.

The chain has TRBV7-2 and TRBJ2-7, with 7 positions matching TRBD2. V trimming: 6 bases; J trimming: 3 bases; junction bases outside the gene matches: 11. Germline V gene sequence: CDR1 SGHTA, CDR2 FQGNSA. The CDR3 length is 15 residues. CDR3 sequence: CASRRTGLLHYEQYF. In DNA, the CDR3 is TGTGCCAGCAGACGGACGGGACTATTACACTACGAGCAGTACTTC.

This sequence joins TRBV4-3 and TRBJ1-1; D gene ambiguous. The CDR3 length is 16 residues. The V and J ends lost 0 bases and 0 bases respectively, with 11 bases between them. Germline V CDR1 and CDR2: LGHNA, YSLEER. The CDR3 DNA reads TGCGCCAGCAGCCAAGACCCCGTTGTTGTGAACACTGAAGCTTTCTTT. It codes for CASSQDPVVVNTEAFF.